Shown below are 32 T cell receptor beta chains from a single sample sequenced in a study of CD4+ T cells in melanoma. The method was immunoSEQ multiplex PCR; TCRdb's version includes in-frame clones alone and lacks a portion of them. The table lists 13,000 to 15,000 clones, over 80% of them singletons, with roughly 6.6% in the top ten. What was sequenced was cells from a culture (not recorded whether cultured in vitro). Every receptor here comes from a human donor with melanoma.

This chain joins TRBV7-3 and TRBJ2-2, with a possible D match to TRBD2 (5 bases). In germline, CDR1 is SGHTA, CDR2 FQGTGA. The CDR3 loop spans 14 amino acids. V dropped 2 bases and J dropped 7 bases, with 11 bases sitting between them. The chain's CDR3 is CASSLSGEYGELFF. In nucleotides, the CDR3 is TGTGCCAGCAGCTTATCCGGGGAGTACGGGGAGCTGTTTTTT.

The rearrangement joins TRBV30 to TRBJ1-4; the D gene is possibly TRBD1 (5 bases). The CDR3 extends over 13 amino acids. Germline V gene lookup returns CDR1 GTSNPN and CDR2 SVGIG (reference sequence). Between the trimmed V and J ends, which lost 8 bases and 11 bases, there was a span of 21 bases. CDR3 loop: CAGQEAGFQKLFF. Written as DNA, the CDR3 is TGTGCCGGCCAGGAGGCAGGGTTCCAGAAACTGTTTTTT.

The chain is built from TRBV2 and TRBJ1-2; TRBD1 agrees at 7 bases. The V gene end was trimmed by 2 bases and the J gene end by 8 bases; junction bases not matched to a gene: 11. The CDR3 extends over 15 amino acids. Per germline, CDR1 SNHLY and CDR2 FYNNEI. The CDR3 sequence: CASSELPVAGGGYTF. DNA for the CDR3: TGTGCCAGCAGTGAACTGCCCGTGGCAGGGGGGGGCTACACCTTC.

This clone was picked up a small number of times. The chain is built from TRBV2 and TRBJ2-1; TRBD2 is a possible D gene (7 bases). The V gene's germline CDR1 is SNHLY and CDR2 FYNNEI. The CDR3 is made up of 15 amino acids. Trimming removed 7 bases at V and 7 bases at J, with 20 bases between. The CDR3, as DNA: TGTGCCAGCACAAGGGGGGGGACCACCCTTAATGAGCAGTTCTTC. This codes for CASTRGGTTLNEQFF.

The V gene is TRBV6-6, the J gene TRBJ2-1, with TRBD2 matching 13 bases. The CDR3 is 16 amino acids. Looked up from germline, CDR1 is MNHNY and CDR2 is SVGAGI (reference sequence). V trimming: 6 bases; J trimming: 4 bases; junction bases outside the gene matches: 6. CDR3 coding DNA: TGTGCCAGCAGACGACCGACTAGCGGGGGGTACAATGAGCAGTTCTTC. Its protein product is CASRRPTSGGYNEQFF.

The V gene is TRBV7-9, the J gene TRBJ2-1; D may be TRBD1 (6 bases). Looked up from germline, CDR1 is SEHNR and CDR2 is FQNEAQ (reference sequence). Deletions cut 3 bases from V and 2 bases from J, with 11 bases between. CDR3 size: 15 residues. CDR3 bases: TGTGCCAGCAGCTTCCTGGACAGCACCTACAATGAGCAGTTCTTC. It codes for CASSFLDSTYNEQFF.

The chain is built from TRBV29-1 and TRBJ2-1; 7 positions match TRBD2. The CDR3 is made up of 12 amino acids. The V gene end was trimmed by 7 bases and the J gene end by 13 bases; junction bases not matched to a gene: 13. Looked up from germline, CDR1 is SQVTM and CDR2 is ANQGSEA. CDR3 region: CSGGLDLTVQFF. The CDR3 DNA is TGCAGCGGCGGACTAGATTTGACTGTTCAGTTCTTC.

V is TRBV5-8 and J is TRBJ2-3; D gene uncertain. CDR1 and CDR2 from the germline V gene are SGHTS and YDEGEE. The CDR3 has 13 residues. The ends were cut back, 3 bases at V and 2 bases at J, with 7 bases in the middle. The CDR3 DNA sequence: TGTGCCAGCAGCTCACCGAACACAGATACGCAGTATTTT. Translating it yields CASSSPNTDTQYF.

The gene calls are TRBV5-1 and TRBJ2-7; D uncertain. Germline CDR1 and CDR2: SGHRS and YFSETQ. V lost 0 bases and J lost 0, with 7 bases in between. The CDR3 runs to 14 residues. The CDR3 nucleotides are TGCGCCAGCAGCTTGGGGACGTTCTCCTACGAGCAGTACTTC. Its protein product is CASSLGTFSYEQYF.

The chain recombines TRBV19 with TRBJ2-4; D may be TRBD2 (5 bases). V lost 7 bases, J lost 1 base, and 17 bases lay in between. Looked up from germline, CDR1 is LNHDA and CDR2 is SQIVND (reference sequence). The CDR3 totals 16 residues. CDR3 sequence (DNA): TGTGCCAGTACTGGCCCCTCGGCGGGCGCCAAAAACATTCAGTACTTC. This translates into CASTGPSAGAKNIQYF.

This clone has more than one count but fewer than ten. This chain joins TRBV11-2 and TRBJ2-1, with D perhaps matching TRBD2 (6 bases). Germline CDR1 and CDR2: SGHAT and FQNNGV. This CDR3 has 17 residues. V was clipped by 1 base and J by 7 bases, with 20 bases between them. DNA of the CDR3: TGTGCCAGCAGCTTAGGGCGCGGGGTCGATCGTAATAATGAGCAGTTCTTC. Its translation: CASSLGRGVDRNNEQFF.

J is TRBJ1-5 and V is TRBV30, with D unresolved. This CDR3 comprises 13 residues. Germline values: CDR1 GTSNPN, CDR2 SVGIG (reference sequence). V shed 3 bases and J shed 7 bases, with 13 bases lying between them. The DNA of the CDR3 is TGTGCCTGGAGACAATCCGGAGGACAGCCCCAGCATTTT. As protein: CAWRQSGGQPQHF.

This clone appeared a single time. The J gene is TRBJ1-1, the V gene TRBV7-9, with D unclear. The CDR3 runs 14 residues. The V and J ends lost 1 base and 0 bases respectively, with 6 bases between them. CDR1 and CDR2 (germline): SEHNR, FQNEAQ (reference sequence). The CDR3 DNA follows: TGTGCCAGCAGCTTAGGGACTCTGAACACTGAAGCTTTCTTT. Its translation is CASSLGTLNTEAFF.

This clone is deemed medium-sized (0.01 to 0.1%). This rearrangement joins TRBV19 to TRBJ1-3; D uncertain. The CDR3 has 17 residues. Germline CDR1 LNHDA, CDR2 SQIVND (reference sequence). The V and J ends lost 2 bases and 0 bases respectively, with 14 bases between them. As DNA, the CDR3 is TGTGCCAGTAGTATACTCGGCGCTTCTAGCTCTGGAAACACCATATATTTT. This sequence encodes CASSILGASSSGNTIYF.

The V and J genes are TRBV5-1 and TRBJ2-5, with 8 positions matching TRBD1. CDR1 is SGHRS and CDR2 is YFSETQ in the germline V gene. The CDR3 contains 18 residues. The junction had 11 bases not matched to a gene; V was cut back by 0 bases and J by 1 base. Written as DNA, the CDR3 is TGCGCCAGCAGCTTGGCTGGGACAGGAGACTCCACCCAAGAGACCCAGTACTTC. This translates into CASSLAGTGDSTQETQYF.

V gene TRBV6-6 combines with J gene TRBJ2-5; perhaps TRBD1 as D (6 bases). The CDR3 extends over 13 amino acids. Germline CDR1 and CDR2: MNHNY and SVGAGI (reference sequence). V was trimmed by 7 bases and J by 2 bases, leaving 11 bases between them. CDR3 protein: CASTSGQQETQYF. The CDR3 coding sequence is TGTGCCAGCACCAGCGGACAGCAAGAGACCCAGTACTTC.

About this clone itself: This CDR3 is also generated by other DNA sequences in the sample. The chain couples TRBV2 to TRBJ2-7, with 7 bases matching TRBD1. The CDR3 runs 12 residues. Germline V gives CDR1 SNHLY, CDR2 FYNNEI. V shed 5 bases and J 3 bases; nucleotides not matched to a gene: 1. The DNA for the CDR3 is TGTGCCAGCAGTCGGGACAGCTACGAGCAGTACTTC. Residues: CASSRDSYEQYF.

The chain joins TRBV5-1 to TRBJ2-6; D uncertain. Trimming stripped 7 bases from V and 0 bases from J, with 11 bases between. Germline values: CDR1 SGHRS, CDR2 YFSETQ. The CDR3 is 15 amino acids. The CDR3 nucleotides read TGCGCCAGCGCGACGGCGCCCTCTGGGGCCAACGTCCTGACTTTC. The encoded protein is CASATAPSGANVLTF.

Only a few counts were recorded for this clone. V gene TRBV27 combines with J gene TRBJ1-4; D is unresolved. CDR1 is MNHEY and CDR2 is SMNVEV in the germline V gene (reference sequence). The V and J ends lost 4 bases and 5 bases respectively, with 14 bases between them. There are 15 residues in the CDR3. This CDR3 reads CASSSRRVGNEKLFF. The CDR3 nucleotides are TGTGCCAGCAGTTCCCGACGAGTAGGGAATGAAAAACTGTTTTTT. The full variable domain, in which reference TRBV27 and TRBJ1-4 provide the parts outside the CDR3, is EAQVTQNPRYLITVTGKKLTVTCSQNMNHEYMSWYRQDPGLGLRQIYYSMNVEVTDKGDVPEGYKVSRKEKRNFPLILESPSPNQTSLYFCASSSRRVGNEKLFFGSGTQLSVL.

The CDR3 here is CASSAISGGGTPYGYTF. CDR3 in DNA: TGTGCCAGCAGCGCCATTAGTGGAGGCGGGACACCATATGGCTACACCTTC. The V call is TRBV7-9, the J call TRBJ1-2; a possible D gene is TRBD1 (6 bases). The CDR3 totals 17 residues. Trimming pared 5 bases from V and 5 bases from J, leaving 24 bases between. The germline CDR1 and CDR2 sequences are SEHNR and FQNEAQ (reference sequence).

The chain couples TRBV9 to TRBJ2-3, with 8 bases matching TRBD1. Germline V lookup: CDR1 SGDLS, CDR2 YYNGEE. This CDR3 is built from 17 residues. Losses at the gene ends were 4 bases for V and 0 bases for J; bases not matched to a gene: 10. This chain's CDR3 is CASSPRQGPPSTDTQYF. The DNA of the CDR3 is TGTGCCAGCAGCCCCCGACAGGGGCCGCCTAGCACAGATACGCAGTATTTT.

Here the CDR3 DNA reads TGTGCCAGCAGCGAGGACTACCTGGCGGACGAGCAGTACTTC. Protein sequence: CASSEDYLADEQYF. The chain carries TRBV7-3 and TRBJ2-7, with TRBD2 as a possible D gene (6 bases). CDR1 SGHTA and CDR2 FQGTGA come from the germline V gene. V lost 5 bases to trimming and J lost 5 bases, with 16 bases between them. CDR3 size: 14 residues.

The chain carries TRBV4-2 and TRBJ2-1, with 9 bases lining up with TRBD2. The CDR3 spans 17 residues. From germline, CDR1 is LGHNA and CDR2 YNFKEQ. The V segment lost 3 bases and the J segment 4 bases; nucleotides outside the gene matches: 10. The DNA for the CDR3 is TGTGCCAGCAGCCAGGACTTCCTAGCGGGGATGTACAATGAGCAGTTCTTC. Translating gives CASSQDFLAGMYNEQFF.

The chain employs TRBV11-2 and TRBJ2-5; D unclear. The germline CDR1 and CDR2 sequences are SGHAT and FQNNGV. The CDR3 is 11 amino acids. V was shortened by 5 bases and J by 4 bases, with 5 bases between the two germline ends. CDR3 protein: CASSPRETQYF. CDR3 bases: TGTGCCAGCAGCCCGCGAGAGACCCAGTACTTC.

V usage is TRBV7-9 and J usage is TRBJ2-3; 7 positions match TRBD1. Germline CDR1 SEHNR, CDR2 FQNEAQ (reference sequence). This CDR3 is 15 amino acids long. Germline trimming cut 5 bases from V and 6 bases from J; bases unmatched to any gene: 11. CDR3 in amino acids: CASSPGGQVADTQYF. CDR3 DNA: TGTGCCAGCAGCCCAGGCGGACAGGTTGCGGATACGCAGTATTTT.

The chain couples TRBV5-4 to TRBJ2-5; D not resolved. The CDR3 contains 12 residues. Trimming stripped 4 bases from V and 0 bases from J, with 4 bases between. CDR1 is SGHNT, CDR2 YYREEE, per germline (reference sequence). CDR3 bases: TGTGCCAGCAGCCCGTACCAAGAGACCCAGTACTTC. Translating it yields CASSPYQETQYF.

The V and J genes are TRBV2 and TRBJ1-5; D call uncertain. CDR3 length equals 14 residues. The germline V gene has CDR1 SNHLY and CDR2 FYNNEI. V was clipped by 6 bases and J by 9 bases, with 18 bases between them. This CDR3 is CASSARLGDPPQHF. The DNA of the CDR3 is TGTGCCAGCAGCGCGAGACTGGGCGATCCGCCCCAGCATTTT. Full variable domain (rest looked up from reference TRBV2 and TRBJ1-5): EPEVTQTPSHQVTQMGQEVILRCVPISNHLYFYWYRQILGQKVEFLVSFYNNEISEKSEIFDDQFSVERPDGSNFTLKIRSTKLEDSAMYFCASSARLGDPPQHFGDGTRLSIL.

CDR3: CASSQYHGTYEQYF. CDR3 DNA sequence: TGTGCCAGCAGCCAGTACCACGGAACCTACGAGCAGTACTTC. The gene calls are TRBV14 and TRBJ2-7; D gene unclear. Germline values: CDR1 SGHDN, CDR2 FVKESK. Between the trimmed V and J ends, which lost 3 bases and 2 bases, there was a span of 11 bases. This CDR3 spans 14 amino acids.

The chain uses TRBV7-9 and TRBJ1-1; 7 bases fit TRBD1. Germline values: CDR1 SEHNR, CDR2 FQNEAQ (reference sequence). There are 16 residues in the CDR3. Trimming cost V 4 bases and J 3 bases; bases outside gene matches: 11. Written as DNA, the CDR3 is TGTGCCAGCAGCTCAAAGACAGGGTCGGGTGACACTGAAGCTTTCTTT. It translates to CASSSKTGSGDTEAFF.

V and J are TRBV14 and TRBJ2-2; 7 bases are shared with TRBD1. CDR1 and CDR2 (germline): SGHDN, FVKESK. There are 17 residues in the CDR3. With 1 base clipped from V and 5 bases from J, the junction kept 10 bases outside the gene matches. The CDR3 sequence: CASSQARWTGPTGELFF. CDR3 in DNA: TGTGCCAGCAGCCAAGCCCGCTGGACAGGACCAACCGGGGAGCTGTTTTTT. The whole variable domain, filled in from reference TRBV14 and TRBJ2-2, reads EAGVTQFPSHSVIEKGQTVTLRCDPISGHDNLYWYRRVMGKEIKFLLHFVKESKQDESGMPNNRFLAERTGGTYSTLKVQPAELEDSGVYFCASSQARWTGPTGELFFGEGSRLTVL.

The chain employs TRBV2 and TRBJ2-7; D is undetermined. Trimming stripped 4 bases from V and 6 bases from J, with 4 bases between. Germline V lookup: CDR1 SNHLY, CDR2 FYNNEI. There are 10 residues in the CDR3. For the CDR3, the DNA is TGTGCCAGCAGTGCGTTCGAGCAGTACTTC. Translation gives CASSAFEQYF.

J is TRBJ1-1 and V is TRBV5-6; the match to TRBD1 covers 8 bases. Trimming at V came to 4 bases and at J to 4 bases, leaving 18 bases not matched to a gene. This CDR3 region has 18 residues. The germline CDR1 and CDR2 sequences are SGHDT and YYEEEE. The CDR3 region has the DNA TGTGCCAGCAGCCCCTGGGTCCAGGGGGCGTCAGGGGGCACTGAAGCTTTCTTT. Its translation: CASSPWVQGASGGTEAFF.